This T cell receptor beta chain came from a study of beta chain features in type 1 diabetes. Overall study findings and caveats: PCR might show a preference for shorter templates, equally across patients and controls.

Markers CD45RO/CCR7/CD25/CD127/CD95/CD27 served to sort CD4+ naive, central memory, regulatory and stem cell-like memory cells. Since all of the isolated RNA was reverse transcribed, expressed TCRB transcripts were what got sequenced. The protocol was immunoSEQ multiplex PCR, while the TCRdb copy is restricted to in-frame clones and leaves out a portion. The data show about half a million clones, about an eighth seen once. The CDR3 has 11 amino acids. Trimming stripped 8 bases from V and 2 bases from J, with 6 bases between. Germline CDR1 KGHSH, CDR2 LQKENI. This clone was recorded once. Its antigen is unknown.

The genes are TRBV18 and TRBJ2-5; unclear D gene. The TCR sequence derives from a woman aged 18-30 years in good health. Sample: naive CD4+ T cells from blood. DNA for the CDR3: TGTGCCAGCGCGTATCAAGAGACCCAGTACTTC. Translated: CASAYQETQYF.